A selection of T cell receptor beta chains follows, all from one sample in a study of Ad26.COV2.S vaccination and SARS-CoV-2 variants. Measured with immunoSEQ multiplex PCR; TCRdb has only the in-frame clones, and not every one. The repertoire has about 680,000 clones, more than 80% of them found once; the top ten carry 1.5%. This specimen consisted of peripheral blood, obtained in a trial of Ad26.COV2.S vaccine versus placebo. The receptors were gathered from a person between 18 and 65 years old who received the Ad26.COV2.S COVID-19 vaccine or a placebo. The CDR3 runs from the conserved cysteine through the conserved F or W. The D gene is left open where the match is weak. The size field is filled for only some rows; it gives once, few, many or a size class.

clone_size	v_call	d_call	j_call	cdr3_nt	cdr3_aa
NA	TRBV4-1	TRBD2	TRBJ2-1	TGCGCCAGCAGCCTACGGACTAGCGGGGAAACCTTGGAGCAGTTCTTC	CASSLRTSGETLEQFF
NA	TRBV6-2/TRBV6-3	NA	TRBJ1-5	TGTGCCAGCAGTTTAAACAGGAGGTCTTATAGCAATCAGCCCCAGCATTTT	CASSLNRRSYSNQPQHF
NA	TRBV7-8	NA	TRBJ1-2	TGTGCCAGCAGCTTAGAGGGCAGGCCTTCCTATGGCTACACCTTC	CASSLEGRPSYGYTF
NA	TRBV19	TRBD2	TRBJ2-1	TGTGCCAGTAGCCGAACCGGGACTAGCGGGGGGGGTCCCTACAATGAGCAGTTCTTC	CASSRTGTSGGGPYNEQFF
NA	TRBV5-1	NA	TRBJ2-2	TGCGCCAGCAGCAGGACAACAGGAATAGGCACCGGGGAGCTGTTTTTT	CASSRTTGIGTGELFF
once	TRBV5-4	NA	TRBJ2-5	TGTGCCAGCAGCTTAGGTCACGGGCAAGAGACCCAGTACTTC	CASSLGHGQETQYF
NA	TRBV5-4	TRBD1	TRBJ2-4	TGTGCCAGCAGCTCGAATAGACAGGGGGACCAAAACATTCAGTACTTC	CASSSNRQGDQNIQYF
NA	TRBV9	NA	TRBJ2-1	TGTGCCAGCAGCGTAAATCCCACTAGCAGATCCTACAATGAGCAGTTCTTC	CASSVNPTSRSYNEQFF
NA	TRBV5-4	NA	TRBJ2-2	TGTGCCAGCAGCTTGGGCCTTCACGGGGAGCTGTTTTTT	CASSLGLHGELFF
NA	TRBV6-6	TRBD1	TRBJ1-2	TGTGCCAGCAGATCCGGGGACAGGGGAGCTGGTGGCTACACCTTC	CASRSGDRGAGGYTF
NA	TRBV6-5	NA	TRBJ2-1	TGTGCCAGCAAGGTAGCGAACTCCTACAATGAGCAGTTCTTC	CASKVANSYNEQFF
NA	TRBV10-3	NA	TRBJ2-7	TGTGCCATCAGCAAAAGCGGGTCCGCCTACGAGCAGTACTTC	CAISKSGSAYEQYF
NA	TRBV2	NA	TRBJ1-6	TGTGCCAGCAATCGGGGCTTACAAAAAAATTCACCCCTCCACTTT	CASNRGLQKNSPLHF
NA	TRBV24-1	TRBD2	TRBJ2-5	TGTGCCACCAGTGATGGACTAGCGGGAGAAGGGGAGACCCAGTACTTC	CATSDGLAGEGETQYF
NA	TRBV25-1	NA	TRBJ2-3	TGTGCCAGCAGGGGAGTTGGGACAGATACGCAGTATTTT	CASRGVGTDTQYF
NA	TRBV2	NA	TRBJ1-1	TGTGCCAGCAGTGGGTGGAGGGGGACTGAAGCTTTCTTT	CASSGWRGTEAFF
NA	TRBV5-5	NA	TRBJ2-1	TGTGCCAGCAGCTTGGGTGGGCAGGGCTCCTACAATGAGCAGTTCTTC	CASSLGGQGSYNEQFF
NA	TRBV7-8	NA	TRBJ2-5	TGTGCCAGCAGCTTACAGTCAAAGGGGGAGACCCAGTACTTC	CASSLQSKGETQYF
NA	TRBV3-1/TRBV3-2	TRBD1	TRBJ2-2	TGTGCCAGCAGAAGGACAGGGAGGACCGGGGAGCTGTTTTTT	CASRRTGRTGELFF
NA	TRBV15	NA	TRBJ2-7	TGTGCCACCAGCAGAGAATCCTACGAGCAGTACTTC	CATSRESYEQYF
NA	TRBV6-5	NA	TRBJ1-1	TGTGCCAGCAGTTACTCGAATATCCACGGTGGCACTGAAGCTTTCTTT	CASSYSNIHGGTEAFF
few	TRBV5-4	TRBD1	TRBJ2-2	TGTGCCAGCAGCCTCGGGACAGCTACCGGGGAGCTGTTTTTT	CASSLGTATGELFF
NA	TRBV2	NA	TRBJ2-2	TGTGCCAGCAGTGCAGGCACAAACACCGGGGAGCTGTTTTTT	CASSAGTNTGELFF
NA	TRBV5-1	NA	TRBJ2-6	TGCGCCAGCAGCTTGGTGGGGTCCTCTGGGGCCAACGTCCTGACTTTC	CASSLVGSSGANVLTF
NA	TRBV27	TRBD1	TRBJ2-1	TGTGCCAGCAGTCATGGGACAGACAATGAGCAGTTCTTC	CASSHGTDNEQFF
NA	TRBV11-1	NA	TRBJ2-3	TGTGCCAGCAGCCCAGGGACCGATCCAAATACGCAGTATTTT	CASSPGTDPNTQYF
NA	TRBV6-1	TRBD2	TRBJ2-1	TGTGCCAGCAGTGTTACTAGCGGGAGGGCAGCCTACAATGAGCAGTTCTTC	CASSVTSGRAAYNEQFF
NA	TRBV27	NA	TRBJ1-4	TGTGCCAGCAGTTTATCGGGGAACAAGTATGAAAAACTGTTTTTT	CASSLSGNKYEKLFF
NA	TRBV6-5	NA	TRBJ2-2	TGTGCCAGCAGTTACTCGCAGGGGCGCACCGGGGAGCTGTTTTTT	CASSYSQGRTGELFF
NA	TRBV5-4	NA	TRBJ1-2	TGTGCCAGCAGCCTACCAGGTATACAGCTCTATGGCTACACCTTC	CASSLPGIQLYGYTF
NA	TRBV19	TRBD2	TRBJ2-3	TGTGCCAGTCGAGAGCGGGAATCTAGCACAGATACGCAGTATTTT	CASRERESSTDTQYF
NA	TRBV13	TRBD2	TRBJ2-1	TGTGCCAGCAGCCCCAAGACTAGCGGGGCCACCCATCGAGCGTACAATGAGCAGTTCTTC	CASSPKTSGATHRAYNEQFF
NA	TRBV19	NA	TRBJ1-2	TGTGCCAGTAGTATAGTCGGGAGGGCGGCCGGCGGCTACACCTTC	CASSIVGRAAGGYTF
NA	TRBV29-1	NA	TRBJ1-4	TGCAGCGGCCGGATGGGAGGAGAAGAAAAACTGTTTTTT	CSGRMGGEEKLFF
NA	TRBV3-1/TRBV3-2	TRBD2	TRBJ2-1	TGTGCCAGCAGCCAAGTAGCGCGGGGGGGCGTGCAGTTCTTC	CASSQVARGGVQFF
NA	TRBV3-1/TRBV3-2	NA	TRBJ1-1	TGTGCCAGCAGCCAAGACCCCGGGGAGGCTTTCTTT	CASSQDPGEAFF
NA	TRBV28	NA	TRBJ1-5	TGTGCCAGCAGTAGTCCTACAGGAGGAAATCAGCCCCAGCATTTT	CASSSPTGGNQPQHF
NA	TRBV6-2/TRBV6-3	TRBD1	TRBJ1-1	TGTGCCAGCAGTTACATAGAGGGGGCCGTATTTTGGAACACTGAAGCTTTCTTT	CASSYIEGAVFWNTEAFF
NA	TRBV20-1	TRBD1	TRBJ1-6	TGCAGTGCCAGTGACAGGGGGCAGGGTAATTCACCCCTCCACTTT	CSASDRGQGNSPLHF
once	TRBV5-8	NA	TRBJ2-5	TGTGCCAGCAGCTTGGGGCACAACCAAGAGACCCAGTACTTC	CASSLGHNQETQYF
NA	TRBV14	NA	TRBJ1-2	TGTGCCAGCAGCCAAGGGAAAGGGGTCTATGGCTACACCTTC	CASSQGKGVYGYTF